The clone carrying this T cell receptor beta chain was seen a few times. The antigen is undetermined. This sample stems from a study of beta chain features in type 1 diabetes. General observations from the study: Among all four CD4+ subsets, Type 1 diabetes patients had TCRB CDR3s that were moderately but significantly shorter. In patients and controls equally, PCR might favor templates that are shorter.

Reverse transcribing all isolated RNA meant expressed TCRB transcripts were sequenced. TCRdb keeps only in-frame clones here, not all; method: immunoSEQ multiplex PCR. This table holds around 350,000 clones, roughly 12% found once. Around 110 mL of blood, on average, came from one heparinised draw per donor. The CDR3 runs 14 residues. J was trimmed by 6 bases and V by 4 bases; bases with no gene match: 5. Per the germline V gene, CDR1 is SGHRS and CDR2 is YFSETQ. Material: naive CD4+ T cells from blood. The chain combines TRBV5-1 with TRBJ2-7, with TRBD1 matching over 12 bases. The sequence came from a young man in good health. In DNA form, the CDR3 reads TGCGCCAGCAGCGCGGGGACAGGGGGCTCCGAGCAGTACTTC. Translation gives CASSAGTGGSEQYF.